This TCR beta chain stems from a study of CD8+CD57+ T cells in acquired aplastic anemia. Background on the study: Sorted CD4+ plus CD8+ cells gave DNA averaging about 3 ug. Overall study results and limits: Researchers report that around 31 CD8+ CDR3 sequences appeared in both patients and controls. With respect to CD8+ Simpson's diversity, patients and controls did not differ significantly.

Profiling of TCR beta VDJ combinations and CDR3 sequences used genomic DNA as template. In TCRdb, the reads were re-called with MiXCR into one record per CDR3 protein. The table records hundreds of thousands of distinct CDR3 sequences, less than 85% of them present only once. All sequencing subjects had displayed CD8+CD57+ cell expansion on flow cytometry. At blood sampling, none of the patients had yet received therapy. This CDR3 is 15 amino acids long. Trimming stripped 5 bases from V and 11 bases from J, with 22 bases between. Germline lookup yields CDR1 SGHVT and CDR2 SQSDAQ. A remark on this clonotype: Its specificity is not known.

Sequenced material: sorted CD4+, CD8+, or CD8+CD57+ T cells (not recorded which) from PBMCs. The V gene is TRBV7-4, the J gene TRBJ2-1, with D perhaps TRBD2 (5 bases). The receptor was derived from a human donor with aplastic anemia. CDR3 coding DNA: TGTGCCAGCAGCGGCAGCGGAACTTCTTCCGATAAGCAGTTCTTC. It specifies CASSGSGTSSDKQFF.